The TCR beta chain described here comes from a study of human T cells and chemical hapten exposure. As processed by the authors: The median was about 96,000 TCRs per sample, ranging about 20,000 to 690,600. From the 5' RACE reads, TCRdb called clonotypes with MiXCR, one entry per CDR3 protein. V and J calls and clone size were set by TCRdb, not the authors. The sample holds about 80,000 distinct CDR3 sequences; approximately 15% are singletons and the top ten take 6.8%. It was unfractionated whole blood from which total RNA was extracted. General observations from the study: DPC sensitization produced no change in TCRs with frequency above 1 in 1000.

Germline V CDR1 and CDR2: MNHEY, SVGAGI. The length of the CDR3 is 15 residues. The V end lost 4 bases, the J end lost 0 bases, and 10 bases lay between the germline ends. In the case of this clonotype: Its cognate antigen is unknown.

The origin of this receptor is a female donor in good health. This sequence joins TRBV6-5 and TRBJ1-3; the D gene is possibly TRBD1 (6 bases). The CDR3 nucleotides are TGTGCCAGCAGTTCGGACAGACGCTCTGGAAACACCATATATTTT. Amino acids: CASSSDRRSGNTIYF.